This TCR beta chain derives from a study of early T cells in non-severe SARS-CoV-2 infection (dated by TCRdb to about 2021). Looking at the study overall: Bulk RNA from unsorted whole blood was used for TCR sequencing, so alpha and beta chains could not be paired.

Broad study findings and their caveats: Matching against VDJdb was skewed toward anti-spike CD8 responses, likely underestimated virus-specific expansions, and missed private and CD4 specificities.

V is cut back by 1 base and J by 5 bases, with 6 bases in the junction unmatched. CDR1 and CDR2 are drawn from the germline V gene: LGHNA, YNFKEQ. From the cysteine up to the phenylalanine, the CDR3 has a length of 15 residues. Left in the record is the CDR3 DNA by itself, 45 bases read in frame from the first base. Library preparation employed 5' RACE. The listed sequencing device is NextSeq 500. The TCR library protocol attached unique molecular identifiers to individual cDNA molecules to correct for sequencing error and PCR bias. TCR alpha and beta chains were both sequenced, and the abundances of alpha and beta sequences in each sample were closely correlated with each other. On the study's bioinformatics: Decombinator V4 was used to annotate the V gene, J gene and CDR3 of the TCR sequences. TCRs were defined as expanded if a significant change between any two time points was detected under a Poisson model with p below 0.0001. TCR abundances were normalised to the total number of TCRs sequenced per sample and expressed as counts per million. TRAV1-2 paired with TRAJ12, TRAJ20 or TRAJ33 defined MAIT TCRs, while TRAV10 paired with TRAJ18 defined iNKT TCRs. VDJdb, accessed on 1 November 2021, was searched for TCRs annotated for CMV, EBV and SARS-CoV-2, and TCRs annotated for more than one antigen were excluded. Clones were called with MiXCR by TCRdb after fastp trimmed the public reads at Q25, and only in-frame beta chains were retained. Entries are consolidated by CDR3 protein sequence, retaining the most common genes and DNA. V and J calls and clone size were set by TCRdb, not the authors. This sample lists 30,000 to 35,000 distinct CDR3 sequences; around 6.8% were detected once. Together, the top ten hold 13% of the sample.

This clonotype was detected many times. It has no known antigen specificity. The record has no base qualities; no much larger clone is one base away. This was a case-control study nested in a cohort of healthcare workers in London, UK, who had nasopharyngeal swab PCR tests and blood samples taken every week. Healthcare workers were recruited between 23 and 31 March 2020, during the week of the UK lockdown, and were followed weekly for up to roughly 15 weeks. The chain employs TRBV4-2 and TRBJ2-7; 9 of the junction bases match TRBD2. Here the sequenced sample was whole blood, taken at baseline. This sequence was found in an adult who was a healthcare worker with PCR-confirmed SARS-CoV-2 infection or an uninfected control (not recorded which). The CDR3: CASSQARREGNEQYF. The bases are TGTGCCAGCAGCCAAGCTCGGCGGGAGGGTAACGAGCAGTACTTC.